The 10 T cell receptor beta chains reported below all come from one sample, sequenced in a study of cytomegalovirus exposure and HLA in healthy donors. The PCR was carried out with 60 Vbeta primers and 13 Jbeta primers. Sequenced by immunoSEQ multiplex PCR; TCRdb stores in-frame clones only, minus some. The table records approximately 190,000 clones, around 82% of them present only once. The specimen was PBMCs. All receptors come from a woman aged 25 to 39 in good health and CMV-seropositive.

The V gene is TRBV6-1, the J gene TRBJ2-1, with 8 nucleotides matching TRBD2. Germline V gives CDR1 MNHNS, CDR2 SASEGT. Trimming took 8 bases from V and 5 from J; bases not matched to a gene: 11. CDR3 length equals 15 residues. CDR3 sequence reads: CASAHSLAEDNEQFF. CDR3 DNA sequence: TGTGCCAGCGCGCACTCACTAGCGGAAGACAATGAGCAGTTCTTC.

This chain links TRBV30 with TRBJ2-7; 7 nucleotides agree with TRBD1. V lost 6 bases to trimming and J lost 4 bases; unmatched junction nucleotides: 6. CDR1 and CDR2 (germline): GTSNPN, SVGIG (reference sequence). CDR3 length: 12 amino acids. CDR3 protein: CACLDRAYEQYF. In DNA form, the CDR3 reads TGTGCCTGTCTAGACAGGGCGTACGAGCAGTACTTC.

This chain's CDR3 is CASSQDTSSGGAVLSTDTQYF. The CDR3 DNA reads TGTGCCAGCAGCCAAGACACGTCTAGCGGGGGGGCGGTCCTAAGCACAGATACGCAGTATTTT. V is TRBV4-2 and J is TRBJ2-3; 12 bases align to TRBD2. CDR1 is LGHNA, CDR2 YNFKEQ, per germline. The CDR3 sequence is 21 residues long. Trimming removed 0 bases from V and 0 bases from J; junction bases left unmatched: 13.

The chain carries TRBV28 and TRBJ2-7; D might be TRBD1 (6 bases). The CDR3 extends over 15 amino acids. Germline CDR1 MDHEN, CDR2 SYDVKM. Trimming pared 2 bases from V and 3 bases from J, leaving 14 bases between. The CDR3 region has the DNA TGTGCCAGCAGTTTAGACAGGCCAACCCACTACGAGCAGTACTTC. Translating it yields CASSLDRPTHYEQYF.

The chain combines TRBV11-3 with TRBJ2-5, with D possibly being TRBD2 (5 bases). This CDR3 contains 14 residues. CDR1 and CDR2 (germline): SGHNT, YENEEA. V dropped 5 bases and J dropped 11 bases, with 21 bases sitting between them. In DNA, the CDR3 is TGTGCCAGCAGCGTACACGGGCGGGCTAGTGAGCAGTACTTC. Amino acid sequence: CASSVHGRASEQYF.

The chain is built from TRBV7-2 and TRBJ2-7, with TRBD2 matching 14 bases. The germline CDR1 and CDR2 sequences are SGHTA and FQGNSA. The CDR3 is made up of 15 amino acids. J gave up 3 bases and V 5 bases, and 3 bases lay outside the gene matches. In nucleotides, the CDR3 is TGTGCCAGCAGCCGCGGACTAGCGGGGGGCTACGAGCAGTACTTC. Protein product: CASSRGLAGGYEQYF.

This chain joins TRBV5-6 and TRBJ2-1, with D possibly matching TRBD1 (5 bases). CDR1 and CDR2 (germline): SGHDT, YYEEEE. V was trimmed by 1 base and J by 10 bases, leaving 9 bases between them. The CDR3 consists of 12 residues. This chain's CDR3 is CASSLLGHEQFF. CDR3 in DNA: TGTGCCAGCAGCTTGTTGGGGCACGAGCAGTTCTTC.

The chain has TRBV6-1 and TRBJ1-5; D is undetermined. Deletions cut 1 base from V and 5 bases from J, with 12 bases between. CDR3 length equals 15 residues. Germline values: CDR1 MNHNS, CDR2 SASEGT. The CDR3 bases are TGTGCCAGCAGTGAAGTGTTAATGCGGGATCAGCCCCAGCATTTT. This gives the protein CASSEVLMRDQPQHF.

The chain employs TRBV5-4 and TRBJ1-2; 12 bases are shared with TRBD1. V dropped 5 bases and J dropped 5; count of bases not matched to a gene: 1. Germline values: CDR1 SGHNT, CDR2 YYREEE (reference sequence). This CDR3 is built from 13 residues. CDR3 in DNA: TGTGCCAGCAGGGGACAGGGGGCATATGGCTACACCTTC. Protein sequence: CASRGQGAYGYTF.

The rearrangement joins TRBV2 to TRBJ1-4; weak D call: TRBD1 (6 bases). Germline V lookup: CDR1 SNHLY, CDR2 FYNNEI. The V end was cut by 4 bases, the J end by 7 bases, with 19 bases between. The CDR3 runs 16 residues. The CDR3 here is CASSGFLGARGEKLFF. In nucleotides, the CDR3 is TGTGCCAGCAGTGGATTTTTGGGGGCAAGGGGTGAAAAACTGTTTTTT.